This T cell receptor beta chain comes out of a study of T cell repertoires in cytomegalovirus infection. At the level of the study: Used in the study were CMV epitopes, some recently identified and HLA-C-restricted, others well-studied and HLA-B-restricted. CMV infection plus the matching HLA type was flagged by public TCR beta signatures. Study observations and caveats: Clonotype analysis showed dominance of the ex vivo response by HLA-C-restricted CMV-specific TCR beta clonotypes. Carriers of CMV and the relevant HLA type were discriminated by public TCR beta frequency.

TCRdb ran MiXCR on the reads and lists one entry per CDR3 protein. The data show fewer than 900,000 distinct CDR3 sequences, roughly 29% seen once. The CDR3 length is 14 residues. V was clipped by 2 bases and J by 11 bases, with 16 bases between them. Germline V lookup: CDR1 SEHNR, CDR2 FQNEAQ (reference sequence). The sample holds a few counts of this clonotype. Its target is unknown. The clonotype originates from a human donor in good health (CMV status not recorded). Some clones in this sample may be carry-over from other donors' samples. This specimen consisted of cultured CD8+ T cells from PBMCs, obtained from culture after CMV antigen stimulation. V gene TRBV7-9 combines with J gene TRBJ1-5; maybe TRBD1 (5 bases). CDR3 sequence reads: CASSLYPLGEAQHF. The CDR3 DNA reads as TGTGCCAGCAGCTTATACCCCCTGGGGGAGGCCCAGCATTTT.